Following are 5 T cell receptor beta chains from one sample sequenced in a study of neoadjuvant nivolumab and ipilimumab in lung cancer. The repertoire was sequenced with immunoSEQ multiplex PCR; TCRdb's copy has only in-frame clones and lacks some. The sample yields 24,000 or so clones, 65% to 85% seen once. The material was peripheral blood, obtained before neoadjuvant nivolumab, alone or with ipilimumab. These receptors came from an adult with non-small cell lung cancer.

The chain combines TRBV5-1 with TRBJ2-1; 15 bases match TRBD2. The V gene's germline CDR1 is SGHRS and CDR2 YFSETQ. CDR3 length: 16 residues. V shed 3 bases, J shed 6 bases, and the junction held 4 bases outside the gene matches. CDR3 DNA sequence: TGCGCCAGCAGCTGGACTAGCGGGGGGGCGGCCAATGAGCAGTTCTTC. It is translated as CASSWTSGGAANEQFF.

The chain links TRBV2 to TRBJ2-5; 9 nucleotides agree with TRBD2. V lost 3 bases, J lost 3 bases, and 5 bases stayed unmatched. The germline gives CDR1 SNHLY, CDR2 FYNNEI. The CDR3 spans 15 residues. CDR3 sequence: CASSDRTSAEETQYF. As DNA, the CDR3 is TGTGCCAGCAGTGACCGGACTAGCGCAGAAGAGACCCAGTACTTC. Full variable domain (rest looked up from reference TRBV2 and TRBJ2-5): EPEVTQTPSHQVTQMGQEVILRCVPISNHLYFYWYRQILGQKVEFLVSFYNNEISEKSEIFDDQFSVERPDGSNFTLKIRSTKLEDSAMYFCASSDRTSAEETQYFGPGTRLLVL.

The V and J genes are TRBV5-1 and TRBJ1-5; 12 nucleotides agree with TRBD1. Per germline, CDR1 SGHRS and CDR2 YFSETQ. The V gene end was trimmed by 4 bases and the J gene end by 7 bases; junction bases not matched to a gene: 6. The length of the CDR3 is 15 residues. The CDR3: CASSPGTGGGQPQHF. CDR3 DNA: TGCGCCAGCAGCCCCGGGACAGGGGGCGGACAGCCCCAGCATTTT.

This clone was found a few times. This chain uses TRBV28 with TRBJ2-1; 9 bases align to TRBD2. V shed 3 bases and J 8 bases; nucleotides not matched to a gene: 11. Germline V gene data show CDR1 as MDHEN and CDR2 as SYDVKM. The CDR3 is 16 amino acids. The CDR3 protein is CASSFRKGLAFDEQFF. The CDR3 nucleotides are TGTGCCAGCAGTTTCCGCAAGGGACTAGCATTCGATGAGCAGTTCTTC.

This sequence joins TRBV7-2 and TRBJ2-3, with D maybe TRBD2 (5 bases). The CDR3 has 14 residues. V shed 5 bases and J shed 2 bases, with 11 bases lying between them. Germline V lookup: CDR1 SGHTA, CDR2 FQGNSA. CDR3 bases: TGTGCCAGCAGCCGTAGCGTAACCACAGATACGCAGTATTTT. Protein sequence: CASSRSVTTDTQYF. The full variable domain, with the rest looked up from reference TRBV7-2 and TRBJ2-3, is GAGVSQSPSNKVTEKGKDVELRCDPISGHTALYWYRQSLGQGLEFLIYFQGNSAPDKSGLPSDRFSAERTGGSVSTLTIQRTQQEDSAVYLCASSRSVTTDTQYFGPGTRLTVL.